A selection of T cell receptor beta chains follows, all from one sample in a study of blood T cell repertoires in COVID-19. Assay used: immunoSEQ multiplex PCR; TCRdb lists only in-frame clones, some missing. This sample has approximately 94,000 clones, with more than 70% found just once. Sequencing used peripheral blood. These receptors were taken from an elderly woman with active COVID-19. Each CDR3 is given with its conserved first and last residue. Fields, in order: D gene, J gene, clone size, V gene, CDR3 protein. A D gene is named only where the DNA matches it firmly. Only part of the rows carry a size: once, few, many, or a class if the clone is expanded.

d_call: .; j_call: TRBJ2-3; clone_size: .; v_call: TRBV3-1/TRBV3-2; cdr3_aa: CASSQGGGGRETDTQYF
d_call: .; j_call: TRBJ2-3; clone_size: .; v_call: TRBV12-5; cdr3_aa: CASGLGLATGDTQYF
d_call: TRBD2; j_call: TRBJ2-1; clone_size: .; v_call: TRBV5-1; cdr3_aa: CASSRDGLAGRNEQFF
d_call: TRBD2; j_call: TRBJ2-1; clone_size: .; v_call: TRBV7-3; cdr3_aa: CASSFPTSGSYNEQFF
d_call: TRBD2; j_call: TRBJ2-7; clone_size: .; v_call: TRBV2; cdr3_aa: CASRGGLELYEQYF
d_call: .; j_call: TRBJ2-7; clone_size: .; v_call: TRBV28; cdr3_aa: CASRQQGFTYREQYF
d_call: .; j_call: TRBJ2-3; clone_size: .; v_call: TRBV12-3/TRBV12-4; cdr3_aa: CASSFSADTQYF
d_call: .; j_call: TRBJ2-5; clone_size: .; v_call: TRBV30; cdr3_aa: CAWSRTGVQETQYF
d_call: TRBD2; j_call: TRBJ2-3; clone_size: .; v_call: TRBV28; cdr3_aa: CASSQGLAGNRDTQYF
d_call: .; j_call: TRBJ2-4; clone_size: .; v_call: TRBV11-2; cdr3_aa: CASSLVVWSVAKNIQYF
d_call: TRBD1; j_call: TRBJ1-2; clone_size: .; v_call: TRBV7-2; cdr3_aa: CASSLGQVYGYTF
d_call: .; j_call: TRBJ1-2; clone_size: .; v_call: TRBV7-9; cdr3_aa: CASSLGFGGYTF
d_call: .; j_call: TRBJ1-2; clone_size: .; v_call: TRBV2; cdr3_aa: CASSSQGNYGYTF
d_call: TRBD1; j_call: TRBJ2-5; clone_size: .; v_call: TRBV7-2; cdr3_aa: CASSTRPGQGLETQYF
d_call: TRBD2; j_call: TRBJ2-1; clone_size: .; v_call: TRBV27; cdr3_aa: CASLGLGHEQFF
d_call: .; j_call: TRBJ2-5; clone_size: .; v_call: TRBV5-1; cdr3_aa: CASSPEVTRLETQYF
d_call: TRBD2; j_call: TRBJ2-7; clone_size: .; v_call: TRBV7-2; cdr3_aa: CASSLAGLAGIQYEQYF
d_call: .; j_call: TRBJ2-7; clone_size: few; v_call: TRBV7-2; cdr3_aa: CASSSHGHDESSYEQYF
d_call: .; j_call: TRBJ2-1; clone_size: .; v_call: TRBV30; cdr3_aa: CACSTGIEQFF
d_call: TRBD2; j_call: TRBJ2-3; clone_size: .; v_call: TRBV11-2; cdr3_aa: CASSSGTSANTDTQYF
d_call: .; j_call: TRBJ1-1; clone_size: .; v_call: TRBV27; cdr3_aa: CASSLRRQPRWTEAFF
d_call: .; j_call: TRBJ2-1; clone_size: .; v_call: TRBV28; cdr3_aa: CASRRIAYEQFF
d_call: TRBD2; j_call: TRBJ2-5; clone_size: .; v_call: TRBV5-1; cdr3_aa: CASSLGLAGQETQYF
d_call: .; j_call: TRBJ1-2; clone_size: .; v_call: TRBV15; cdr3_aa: CATSRDRRVLHPSF
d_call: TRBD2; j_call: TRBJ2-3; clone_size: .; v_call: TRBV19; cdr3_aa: CASSMSLSGMTDTQYF
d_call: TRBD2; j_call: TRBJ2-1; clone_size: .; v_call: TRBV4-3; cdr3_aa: CASSQGIAGYNEQFF
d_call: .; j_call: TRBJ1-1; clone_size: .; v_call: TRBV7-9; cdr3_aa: CASSLGAENTEAFF
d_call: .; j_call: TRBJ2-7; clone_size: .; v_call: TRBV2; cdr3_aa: CASIGAGRYEQYF
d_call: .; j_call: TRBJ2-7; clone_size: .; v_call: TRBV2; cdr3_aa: CASSGGHLLDEQYF
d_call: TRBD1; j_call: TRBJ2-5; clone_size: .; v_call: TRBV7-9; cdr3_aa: CASSVGQHQETQYF
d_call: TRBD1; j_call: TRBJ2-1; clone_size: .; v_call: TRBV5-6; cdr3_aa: CASSPSGTGGSAYRNEQFF
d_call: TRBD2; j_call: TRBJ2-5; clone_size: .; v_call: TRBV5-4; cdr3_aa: CASSLEASGIETQYF
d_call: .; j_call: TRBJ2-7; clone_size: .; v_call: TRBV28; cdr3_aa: CASNPLWAPEQYF
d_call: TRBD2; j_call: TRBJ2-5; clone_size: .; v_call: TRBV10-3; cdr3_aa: CAIKAGRVTYETQYF
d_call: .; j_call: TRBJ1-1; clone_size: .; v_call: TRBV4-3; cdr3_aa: CASSVQGYTEAFF
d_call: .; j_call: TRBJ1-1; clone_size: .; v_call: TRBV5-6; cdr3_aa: CASSPGAGMNTEAFF
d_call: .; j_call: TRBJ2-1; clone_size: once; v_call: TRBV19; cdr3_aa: CASSPSHATAYNEQFF
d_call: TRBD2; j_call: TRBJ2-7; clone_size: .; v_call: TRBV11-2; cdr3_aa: CASSSQGIAGNEQYF
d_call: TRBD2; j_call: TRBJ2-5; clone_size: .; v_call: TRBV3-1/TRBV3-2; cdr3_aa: CASSQGIVRGGVMETQYF
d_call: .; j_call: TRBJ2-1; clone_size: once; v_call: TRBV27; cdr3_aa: CASSPIAALGLVIEQFF
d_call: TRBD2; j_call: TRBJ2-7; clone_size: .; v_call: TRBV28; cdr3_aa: CATSSGSLYEQYF
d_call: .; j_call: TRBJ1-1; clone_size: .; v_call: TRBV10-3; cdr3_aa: CAIGGGGGWNTEAFF
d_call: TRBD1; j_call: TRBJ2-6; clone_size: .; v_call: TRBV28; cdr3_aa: CASSPGQGSGANVLTF
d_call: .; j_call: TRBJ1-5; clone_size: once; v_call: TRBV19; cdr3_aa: CASSTPPRGGDQPQHF
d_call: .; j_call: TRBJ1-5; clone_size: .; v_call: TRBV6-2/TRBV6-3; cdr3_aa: CASSYGTDWLQPQHF
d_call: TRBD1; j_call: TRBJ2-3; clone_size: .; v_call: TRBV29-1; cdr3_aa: CGSGGTGGLGDTQYF
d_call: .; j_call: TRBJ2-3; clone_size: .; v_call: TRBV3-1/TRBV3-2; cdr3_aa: CASSQDPRRSDTQYF
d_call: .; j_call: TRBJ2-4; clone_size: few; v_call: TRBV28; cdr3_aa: CASSLSGVYLAKNIQYF
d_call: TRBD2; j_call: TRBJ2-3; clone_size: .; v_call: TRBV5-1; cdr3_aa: CASSLSLAGTDTQYF
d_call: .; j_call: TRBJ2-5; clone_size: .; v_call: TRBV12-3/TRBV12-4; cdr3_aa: CASSDSSPQYF
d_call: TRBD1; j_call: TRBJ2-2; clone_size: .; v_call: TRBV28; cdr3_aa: CASSLWEGQGDAGELFF
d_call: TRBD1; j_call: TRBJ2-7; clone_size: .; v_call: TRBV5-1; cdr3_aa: CASSPERDRGREQYF
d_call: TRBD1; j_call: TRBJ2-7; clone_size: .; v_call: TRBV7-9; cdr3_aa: CASSSRTGGGHEQYF
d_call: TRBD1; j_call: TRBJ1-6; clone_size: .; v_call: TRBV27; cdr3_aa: CASSSTRTGQLASSPLHF